A selection of T cell receptor beta chains follows, all from one sample in a study of identical twins. TCRdb ran MiXCR on the 5' RACE reads and lists one entry per CDR3 protein. This table has roughly 150,000 distinct CDR3 sequences, around 3.6% appearing once. Sequenced sample: memory T cells sorted from blood. The receptors stem from a man between 18 and 29 years old in good health. Both conserved end residues are part of each CDR3. Each record gives: D gene, J gene, V gene, clone size, CDR3 DNA, CDR3 protein. The D gene is left open where the match is weak. The size field is filled for only some rows; it gives once, few, many or a size class.

D: TRBD1; J: TRBJ2-5; V: TRBV6-5; size: many; DNA: TGTGCCAGCATACTCCTGACAGGGCAGTACTTC; CDR3: CASILLTGQYF
D: -; J: TRBJ2-1; V: TRBV5-1; size: many; DNA: TGCGCCAGCAGCTTGGAACCATACAATGAGCAGTTCTTC; CDR3: CASSLEPYNEQFF
D: -; J: TRBJ1-5; V: TRBV10-3; size: -; DNA: TGTGCCATCAGTGAAGGGGGAGGGGGGGCCGGCAATCAGCCCCAGCATTTT; CDR3: CAISEGGGGAGNQPQHF
D: TRBD2; J: TRBJ2-1; V: TRBV5-5; size: many; DNA: TGTGCCAGCAGCGTTTTGAGCGGGAGGGCCGCTGAGCAGTTCTTC; CDR3: CASSVLSGRAAEQFF
D: -; J: TRBJ1-2; V: TRBV12-3/TRBV12-4; size: many; DNA: TGTGCCAGCAGTTCCAACCTACAGGCGTCGTCTAACTATGGCTACACCTTC; CDR3: CASSSNLQASSNYGYTF
D: -; J: TRBJ2-3; V: TRBV6-1; size: many; DNA: TGTGCCAGCATGGCGGTGGATACGCAGTATTTT; CDR3: CASMAVDTQYF
D: TRBD1; J: TRBJ1-2; V: TRBV6-5; size: few; DNA: TGTGCCAGCAGTTCCCCCCGGGACAGGGGGCGAGGTGGCTACACCTTC; CDR3: CASSSPRDRGRGGYTF
D: -; J: TRBJ2-7; V: TRBV12-3/TRBV12-4; size: many; DNA: TGTGCCAGCAGCCCCCACACGGGTTCCTACGAGCAGTACTTC; CDR3: CASSPHTGSYEQYF
D: TRBD2; J: TRBJ2-3; V: TRBV30; size: few; DNA: TGTGCCTGGAGTGATCTAGCGGCCCTCCAAACAGATACGCAGTATTTT; CDR3: CAWSDLAALQTDTQYF
D: -; J: TRBJ2-2; V: TRBV7-2; size: -; DNA: TGTGCCAGCAGCTTTTTACAGCCCGGGGAGCTGTTTTTT; CDR3: CASSFLQPGELFF
D: -; J: TRBJ2-7; V: TRBV20-1; size: many; DNA: TGCAGTGCTAGAGATACGTGGCAGAGTTCCTACGAGCAGTACTTC; CDR3: CSARDTWQSSYEQYF
D: -; J: TRBJ2-2; V: TRBV6-1; size: many; DNA: TGTGCCAGCAGTACAACACTAACCGGGGAGCTGTTTTTT; CDR3: CASSTTLTGELFF
D: TRBD1; J: TRBJ1-1; V: TRBV12-3/TRBV12-4; size: many; DNA: TGTGCCAGCAGCGTGGGACAGGCGACTGAAGCTTTCTTT; CDR3: CASSVGQATEAFF
D: -; J: TRBJ2-1; V: TRBV7-9; size: few; DNA: TGTGCCAGCAGCCCTACAGGGAAATCTGGAAATGAGCAGTTCTTC; CDR3: CASSPTGKSGNEQFF
D: TRBD1; J: TRBJ2-1; V: TRBV6-2/TRBV6-3; size: many; DNA: TGTGCCAGCAGTTACGGGACAGGGGGGTTTCGTGAGCAGTTCTTC; CDR3: CASSYGTGGFREQFF
D: TRBD2; J: TRBJ2-3; V: TRBV20-1; size: many; DNA: TGCAGTGCTAGGAGTCTCTCTAGCGGGAGGCCAGATACGCAGTATTTT; CDR3: CSARSLSSGRPDTQYF
D: TRBD1; J: TRBJ1-5; V: TRBV3-1; size: few; DNA: TGTGCCAGCAGCCGCGGGACAGGGACAGAACAGCCCCAGCATTTT; CDR3: CASSRGTGTEQPQHF
D: TRBD1; J: TRBJ1-2; V: TRBV20-1; size: many; DNA: TGCAGTGCTAGAGCGAGACAGGGGGTTGAACGGTATGGCTACACCTTC; CDR3: CSARARQGVERYGYTF
D: TRBD1; J: TRBJ1-5; V: TRBV28; size: many; DNA: TGTGCCAGCAGTTTGGGACAGATTAGCAATCAGCCCCAGCATTTT; CDR3: CASSLGQISNQPQHF
D: -; J: TRBJ2-2; V: TRBV27; size: few; DNA: TGTGCCAGCACCCTTAAAACAGCTATGAACACCGGGGAGCTGTTTTTT; CDR3: CASTLKTAMNTGELFF
D: TRBD2; J: TRBJ2-1; V: TRBV12-3/TRBV12-4; size: many; DNA: TGTGCCAGCAGTTTGCCCCCAGGGACTAGCGGATACAATGAGCAGTTCTTC; CDR3: CASSLPPGTSGYNEQFF
D: -; J: TRBJ1-4; V: TRBV29-1; size: many; DNA: TGCAGCGTTGATTTCGGGGGCAAGAATGAAAAACTGTTTTTT; CDR3: CSVDFGGKNEKLFF
D: -; J: TRBJ2-3; V: TRBV4-1; size: many; DNA: TGCGCCAGCGTGGCGGGGAACACAGATACGCAGTATTTT; CDR3: CASVAGNTDTQYF
D: TRBD1; J: TRBJ1-2; V: TRBV6-5; size: many; DNA: TGTGCCAGCAGTTACTACACGGGACAGGGGGCGCATGGCTACACCTTC; CDR3: CASSYYTGQGAHGYTF
D: -; J: TRBJ2-1; V: TRBV6-1; size: many; DNA: TGTGCCAGCAGGGAAGGGGGGTACAATGAGCAGTTCTTC; CDR3: CASREGGYNEQFF
D: -; J: TRBJ1-5; V: TRBV12-3/TRBV12-4; size: many; DNA: TGTGCCAGCGCTAGGGCAAGAAGCAATCAGCCCCAGCATTTT; CDR3: CASARARSNQPQHF
D: -; J: TRBJ1-5; V: TRBV7-2; size: many; DNA: TGTGCCAGCAGCTTAGTGGGACAGCCCCAGCATTTT; CDR3: CASSLVGQPQHF
D: -; J: TRBJ2-6; V: TRBV4-2; size: few; DNA: TGTGCCAGCAGCCAAGGGAAGACTGGGGCCAACGTCCTGACTTTC; CDR3: CASSQGKTGANVLTF
D: TRBD2; J: TRBJ2-5; V: TRBV7-6; size: many; DNA: TGTGCCAGCAGCTTAGACGAACTAGCGGTACAAGAGACCCAGTACTTC; CDR3: CASSLDELAVQETQYF
D: TRBD1; J: TRBJ2-1; V: TRBV28; size: -; DNA: TGTGCCAGCAGTGCGGGACAGGTGTCCTACAATGAGCAGTTCTTC; CDR3: CASSAGQVSYNEQFF
D: TRBD1; J: TRBJ2-3; V: TRBV6-5; size: many; DNA: TGTGCCAGCAGTTATGGACAGGGGGCAAGAGATACGCAGTATTTT; CDR3: CASSYGQGARDTQYF
D: -; J: TRBJ2-3; V: TRBV20-1; size: many; DNA: TGCAGTGCTAGCCGTTCCGGGCAGTCGGATACGCAGTATTTT; CDR3: CSASRSGQSDTQYF
D: TRBD2; J: TRBJ2-5; V: TRBV3-1; size: few; DNA: TGTGCCAGCAGCCAAGATGCGATAGCGGGAGCGGAGACCCAGTACTTC; CDR3: CASSQDAIAGAETQYF
D: TRBD1; J: TRBJ2-7; V: TRBV20-1; size: many; DNA: TGCAGTGCGCCGGGACAGACCTCCTACGAGCAGTACTTC; CDR3: CSAPGQTSYEQYF
D: -; J: TRBJ2-5; V: TRBV29-1; size: many; DNA: TGCAGCGTTGAAAACAGGGCGAAAGAGACCCAGTACTTC; CDR3: CSVENRAKETQYF
D: -; J: TRBJ1-1; V: TRBV28; size: many; DNA: TGTGCCAGCAGTTTATTGGGGGGTATGAACACTGAAGCTTTCTTT; CDR3: CASSLLGGMNTEAFF
D: TRBD1; J: TRBJ1-1; V: TRBV20-1; size: many; DNA: TGCAGTGCTACGCGGGACAGGGGCGACACTGAAGCTTTCTTT; CDR3: CSATRDRGDTEAFF
D: -; J: TRBJ2-5; V: TRBV19; size: many; DNA: TGTGCCAGTAGTGGGCAGGGAAGTGAGACCCAGTACTTC; CDR3: CASSGQGSETQYF
D: TRBD2; J: TRBJ2-2; V: TRBV4-3; size: many; DNA: TGCGCCAGCAGCCCGAGGACTAGCGGGCTCATCGGGGACACCGGGGAGCTGTTTTTT; CDR3: CASSPRTSGLIGDTGELFF
D: -; J: TRBJ2-6; V: TRBV20-1; size: many; DNA: TGCAGTGCTAGACCTGGGGCCAACGTCCTGACTTTC; CDR3: CSARPGANVLTF
D: -; J: TRBJ1-2; V: TRBV15; size: many; DNA: TGTGCCACCAGCAGAGCCAGACTTTTCTATGGCTACACCTTC; CDR3: CATSRARLFYGYTF
D: -; J: TRBJ1-6; V: TRBV27; size: many; DNA: TGTGCCAGCAGTCGGACAGTTAATAATTCACCCCTCCACTTT; CDR3: CASSRTVNNSPLHF
D: TRBD2; J: TRBJ2-5; V: TRBV6-1; size: many; DNA: TGTGCCAGCAGTGGGACTAGCGGGAGGCCCCAGGGAGAGACCCAGTACTTC; CDR3: CASSGTSGRPQGETQYF